These T cell receptor beta chains were read from a single sample in a study of CD8 T cells in ankylosing spondylitis. TCRdb analysed the 5' RACE reads with MiXCR anew, one entry per CDR3 protein. Among 100,000 to 150,000 distinct CDR3 sequences listed, roughly 13% were seen once. What was sequenced was blood, either unsorted or a sorted T cell fraction (not recorded which). The receptors originated from a female donor with ankylosing spondylitis or in good health (not recorded which). CDR3s include the opening cysteine and the closing phenylalanine or tryptophan. Each record gives: CDR3 protein, CDR3 DNA, CDR3 length, J gene, V gene, D gene, clone size. The D gene is left open where the match is weak. Rows give clone size only sometimes, using once, few, many, or a class for an expanded clone.

CDR3 protein: CASSFQGSSYEQYF; CDR3 DNA: TGTGCCAGCAGCTTCCAGGGAAGCTCCTACGAGCAGTACTTC; CDR3 length: 14; J gene: TRBJ2-7; V gene: TRBV5-4; D gene: .; clone size: .
CDR3 protein: CASYEINTEAFF; CDR3 DNA: TGTGCCAGCTATGAAATTAACACTGAAGCTTTCTTT; CDR3 length: 12; J gene: TRBJ1-1; V gene: TRBV12-3/TRBV12-4; D gene: .; clone size: .
CDR3 protein: CCARVSSGISYNEQFF; CDR3 DNA: TGCTGTGCTAGAGTTTCAAGCGGGATTTCCTACAATGAGCAGTTCTTC; CDR3 length: 16; J gene: TRBJ2-1; V gene: TRBV20-1; D gene: TRBD2; clone size: .
CDR3 protein: CSASGQLHEQYF; CDR3 DNA: TGCAGTGCTAGCGGTCAGCTCCACGAGCAGTACTTC; CDR3 length: 12; J gene: TRBJ2-7; V gene: TRBV20-1; D gene: .; clone size: .
CDR3 protein: CASSLVGGLGANVLTF; CDR3 DNA: TGCGCCAGCAGCTTGGTTGGGGGCCTCGGGGCCAACGTCCTGACTTTC; CDR3 length: 16; J gene: TRBJ2-6; V gene: TRBV5-1; D gene: .; clone size: .
CDR3 protein: CASSLVALEVETQYF; CDR3 DNA: TGTGCCAGCAGCTTAGTTGCGCTGGAGGTAGAGACCCAGTACTTC; CDR3 length: 15; J gene: TRBJ2-5; V gene: TRBV7-2; D gene: .; clone size: many
CDR3 protein: CASSLIWTGLRTGELFF; CDR3 DNA: TGTGCCAGCAGTTTAATTTGGACAGGGTTACGGACCGGGGAGCTGTTTTTT; CDR3 length: 17; J gene: TRBJ2-2; V gene: TRBV28; D gene: TRBD1; clone size: few
CDR3 protein: CATSDLRQGADTQYF; CDR3 DNA: TGTGCCACCAGTGATTTGCGGCAGGGTGCAGATACGCAGTATTTT; CDR3 length: 15; J gene: TRBJ2-3; V gene: TRBV24-1; D gene: .; clone size: .
CDR3 protein: CSATSPGGKNIQYF; CDR3 DNA: TGCAGTGCAACTAGTCCCGGGGGCAAAAACATTCAGTACTTC; CDR3 length: 14; J gene: TRBJ2-4; V gene: TRBV20-1; D gene: .; clone size: many
CDR3 protein: CASRPQVMNQETQYF; CDR3 DNA: TGCGCCAGCCGACCACAGGTGATGAATCAAGAGACCCAGTACTTC; CDR3 length: 15; J gene: TRBJ2-5; V gene: TRBV5-1; D gene: .; clone size: medium-sized
CDR3 protein: CASSFGEGAYNEQFF; CDR3 DNA: .; CDR3 length: 15; J gene: TRBJ2-1; V gene: TRBV12-3/TRBV12-4; D gene: .; clone size: few
CDR3 protein: CASTGGAGETQYF; CDR3 DNA: TGTGCCAGCACGGGGGGGGCAGGGGAGACCCAGTACTTC; CDR3 length: 13; J gene: TRBJ2-5; V gene: TRBV12-3/TRBV12-4; D gene: TRBD2; clone size: few
CDR3 protein: CSANLRDRSTDTQYF; CDR3 DNA: TGCAGTGCTAATCTCCGGGACAGGAGCACAGATACGCAGTATTTT; CDR3 length: 15; J gene: TRBJ2-3; V gene: TRBV20-1; D gene: TRBD1; clone size: many
CDR3 protein: CASSFDSSYNEQFF; CDR3 DNA: TGCGCCAGCAGCTTCGACAGCTCCTACAATGAGCAGTTCTTC; CDR3 length: 14; J gene: TRBJ2-1; V gene: TRBV5-1; D gene: .; clone size: many
CDR3 protein: CASSLAWRELKETQYF; CDR3 DNA: TGTGCCAGCAGCTTAGCTTGGCGGGAGCTAAAAGAGACCCAGTACTTC; CDR3 length: 16; J gene: TRBJ2-5; V gene: TRBV11-2; D gene: TRBD2; clone size: many
CDR3 protein: CASKMDSLNTEAFF; CDR3 DNA: TGCGCCAGCAAAATGGACTCACTGAACACTGAAGCTTTCTTT; CDR3 length: 14; J gene: TRBJ1-1; V gene: TRBV5-1; D gene: .; clone size: many
CDR3 protein: CAIRDSYTDTQYF; CDR3 DNA: TGTGCCATCAGGGACAGTTACACAGATACGCAGTATTTT; CDR3 length: 13; J gene: TRBJ2-3; V gene: TRBV10-3; D gene: .; clone size: many
CDR3 protein: CSVLDQGSSYEQYF; CDR3 DNA: TGCAGTGTTCTAGACCAGGGAAGCTCCTACGAGCAGTACTTC; CDR3 length: 14; J gene: TRBJ2-7; V gene: TRBV20-1; D gene: .; clone size: .
CDR3 protein: CSVTGITDTQYF; CDR3 DNA: TGCAGCGTTACAGGGATCACAGATACGCAGTATTTT; CDR3 length: 12; J gene: TRBJ2-3; V gene: TRBV29-1; D gene: .; clone size: many
CDR3 protein: CASSVGTTMGETQYF; CDR3 DNA: TGTGCCAGCAGCGTAGGGACAACTATGGGAGAGACCCAGTACTTC; CDR3 length: 15; J gene: TRBJ2-5; V gene: TRBV9; D gene: .; clone size: few
CDR3 protein: CASSWDRGVEDTQYF; CDR3 DNA: TGTGCCAGCAGTTGGGACAGGGGAGTGGAAGATACGCAGTATTTT; CDR3 length: 15; J gene: TRBJ2-3; V gene: TRBV12-3/TRBV12-4; D gene: TRBD1; clone size: few
CDR3 protein: CATSDPNTGGGTDTQYF; CDR3 DNA: TGTGCCACCAGTGATCCAAACACGGGAGGAGGGACAGATACGCAGTATTTT; CDR3 length: 17; J gene: TRBJ2-3; V gene: TRBV24-1; D gene: TRBD2; clone size: .
CDR3 protein: CASSQTDRDAFF; CDR3 DNA: TGTGCCAGCAGCCAAACGGACAGGGACGCTTTCTTT; CDR3 length: 12; J gene: TRBJ1-1; V gene: TRBV3-1; D gene: TRBD1; clone size: many
CDR3 protein: CASSLSLSRYEQYF; CDR3 DNA: TGCGCCAGCAGCTTGTCCCTCAGCCGCTACGAGCAGTACTTC; CDR3 length: 14; J gene: TRBJ2-7; V gene: TRBV5-1; D gene: .; clone size: many
CDR3 protein: CASSPDRASATEAFF; CDR3 DNA: TGTGCCAGCAGCCCTGACAGGGCCTCAGCGACTGAAGCTTTCTTT; CDR3 length: 15; J gene: TRBJ1-1; V gene: TRBV6-4; D gene: TRBD1; clone size: many
CDR3 protein: CASSESGHSPTDTQYF; CDR3 DNA: TGTGCCAGCAGTGAATCGGGCCACAGCCCCACAGATACGCAGTATTTT; CDR3 length: 16; J gene: TRBJ2-3; V gene: TRBV25-1; D gene: .; clone size: many
CDR3 protein: CASSLEGQGLAGELFF; CDR3 DNA: TGCGCCAGCAGCCTGGAAGGACAGGGTCTCGCCGGGGAGCTGTTTTTT; CDR3 length: 16; J gene: TRBJ2-2; V gene: TRBV5-1; D gene: TRBD1; clone size: .
CDR3 protein: CASSSRLAGEGEQFF; CDR3 DNA: TGTGCCAGCAGCAGCAGACTAGCGGGAGAAGGTGAGCAGTTCTTC; CDR3 length: 15; J gene: TRBJ2-1; V gene: TRBV7-8; D gene: TRBD2; clone size: many
CDR3 protein: CASTVSGTDMTQYF; CDR3 DNA: TGCGCCAGCACCGTATCCGGGACAGACATGACGCAGTATTTT; CDR3 length: 14; J gene: TRBJ2-3; V gene: TRBV5-1; D gene: TRBD1; clone size: many
CDR3 protein: CSSSGGAGYGYTF; CDR3 DNA: TGCAGCTCTTCAGGCGGGGCGGGCTATGGCTACACCTTC; CDR3 length: 13; J gene: TRBJ1-2; V gene: TRBV29-1; D gene: .; clone size: many
CDR3 protein: CSVVGLGASTDTQYF; CDR3 DNA: TGCAGCGTTGTAGGTCTGGGAGCTAGCACAGATACGCAGTATTTT; CDR3 length: 15; J gene: TRBJ2-3; V gene: TRBV29-1; D gene: .; clone size: many
CDR3 protein: CSVASPSERGYTF; CDR3 DNA: TGCAGCGTTGCGAGCCCGTCCGAAAGGGGCTACACCTTC; CDR3 length: 13; J gene: TRBJ1-2; V gene: TRBV29-1; D gene: .; clone size: many
CDR3 protein: CASSSGLLTDTQYF; CDR3 DNA: TGTGCCAGCAGCTCGGGACTTCTCACAGATACGCAGTATTTT; CDR3 length: 14; J gene: TRBJ2-3; V gene: TRBV12-3/TRBV12-4; D gene: .; clone size: few
CDR3 protein: CASSLLTGMETQYF; CDR3 DNA: TGTGCCAGCAGCCTCCTAACAGGGATGGAGACCCAGTACTTC; CDR3 length: 14; J gene: TRBJ2-5; V gene: TRBV5-8; D gene: .; clone size: .
CDR3 protein: CASSRLEGEQFF; CDR3 DNA: TGTGCCAGCAGCCGACTAGAGGGAGAGCAGTTCTTC; CDR3 length: 12; J gene: TRBJ2-1; V gene: TRBV4-2; D gene: .; clone size: many
CDR3 protein: CATSFLAGGEQFF; CDR3 DNA: TGTGCCACCAGTTTTCTAGCGGGGGGAGAGCAGTTCTTC; CDR3 length: 13; J gene: TRBJ2-1; V gene: TRBV12-3/TRBV12-4; D gene: TRBD2; clone size: .